This is a list of T cell receptor beta chains from one sample in a study of a mutant IDH1 vaccine in newly diagnosed glioma. Which antigens these TCRs recognize remains unknown. Profiling relied on immunoSEQ multiplex PCR, and the TCRdb table lists in-frame clones only, not all of them. Of some 52,000 clones detected, around nine tenths appear once; the ten largest clones hold 2% to 2.5%. Sample: PBMCs, taken from a glioma patient whose treatment included an IDH1 peptide vaccine. The receptors come from a man between 45 and 60 years old with glioma. Each CDR3 is given with its conserved first and last residue. The D gene is left open where the match is weak. Clone size is shown for a subset of rows, as once, few, many or a class of expanded clone.

D gene	clone size	V gene	J gene	CDR3 protein	CDR3 DNA
TRBD2	.	TRBV29-1	TRBJ2-2	CSVDNGGDTGELFF	TGCAGCGTTGATAACGGGGGGGACACCGGGGAGCTGTTTTTT
TRBD2	.	TRBV7-9	TRBJ2-7	CASSSRTSGRYEQYF	TGTGCCAGCAGCTCTAGGACTAGCGGTCGCTACGAGCAGTACTTC
.	.	TRBV7-2	TRBJ1-2	CASSLGGARVYGYTF	TGTGCCAGCAGCTTAGGGGGGGCACGGGTCTATGGCTACACCTTC
.	.	TRBV5-5	TRBJ2-3	CASSLEWGVKTDTQYF	TGTGCCAGCAGCTTGGAGTGGGGGGTAAAAACAGATACGCAGTATTTT
.	.	TRBV6-1	TRBJ1-3	CASSDDSTGSSGNTIYF	TGTGCCAGCAGTGATGATTCGACAGGTAGCTCTGGAAACACCATATATTTT
.	.	TRBV10-3	TRBJ2-5	CAIGPTGQETQYF	TGTGCCATCGGGCCGACAGGCCAAGAGACCCAGTACTTC
.	.	TRBV9	TRBJ2-2	CASTGGADTGELFF	TGTGCCAGCACAGGGGGGGCCGACACCGGGGAGCTGTTTTTT
.	.	TRBV19	TRBJ1-1	CASKMPSNTEAFF	TGTGCCAGTAAGATGCCCTCGAACACTGAAGCTTTCTTT
TRBD1	.	TRBV6-6	TRBJ1-4	CASSLTRGLDEKLFF	TGTGCCAGCAGTTTGACCAGGGGGCTCGATGAAAAACTGTTTTTT
TRBD1	once	TRBV19	TRBJ1-5	CASSIARDRGNQPQHF	TGTGCCAGTAGTATAGCCCGGGACAGGGGAAATCAGCCCCAGCATTTT
.	.	TRBV6-1	TRBJ2-5	CASSEGPGSLRIETQYF	TGTGCCAGCAGTGAAGGGCCGGGATCTCTGCGTATAGAGACCCAGTACTTC
.	.	TRBV7-9	TRBJ2-7	CASSKTGSEQYF	TGTGCCAGCAGCAAGACAGGTTCCGAGCAGTACTTC
TRBD1	.	TRBV5-1	TRBJ2-5	CASSLTPGTEETQYF	TGCGCCAGCAGCTTGACCCCCGGGACAGAAGAGACCCAGTACTTC
.	.	TRBV4-1	TRBJ2-2	CASSHPPGRGGELFF	TGCGCCAGCAGCCACCCCCCGGGTCGGGGCGGGGAGCTGTTTTTT
.	once	TRBV7-8	TRBJ2-7	CASSPWVGQTYEQYF	TGTGCCAGCAGCCCATGGGTGGGCCAAACCTACGAGCAGTACTTC
TRBD1	.	TRBV5-1	TRBJ2-7	CASSTGTGTGSYEQYF	TGCGCCAGCAGCACGGGAACCGGGACAGGAAGCTACGAGCAGTACTTC
.	.	TRBV6-6	TRBJ2-2	CASSYFRGGTGELFF	TGTGCCAGCAGTTACTTCAGGGGGGGCACCGGGGAGCTGTTTTTT
TRBD1	.	TRBV30	TRBJ1-2	CAWSNGQGAYGYTF	TGTGCCTGGAGTAACGGACAGGGGGCGTATGGCTACACCTTC
TRBD2	.	TRBV19	TRBJ2-2	CASSSPFPTSGGAGTGELFF	TGTGCCAGTAGTAGCCCCTTCCCGACTAGCGGGGGGGCGGGCACCGGGGAGCTGTTTTTT
.	.	TRBV4-1	TRBJ1-1	CASSRPGGRQGKTEAFF	TGCGCCAGCAGCCGACCCGGAGGGCGGCAGGGAAAAACTGAAGCTTTCTTT
.	once	TRBV11-2	TRBJ2-7	CASSLLGYEQYF	TGTGCCAGCAGCCTACTGGGTTACGAGCAGTACTTC
.	once	TRBV20-1	TRBJ1-2	CSASTGVGYTF	TGCAGTGCTTCTACGGGAGTCGGCTACACCTTC
TRBD1	.	TRBV13	TRBJ1-2	CASSLGLGGQTNYGYTF	TGTGCCAGCAGCTTAGGCCTTGGGGGACAGACTAACTATGGCTACACCTTC
TRBD2	.	TRBV2	TRBJ2-7	CASSGGGRAYEQYF	TGTGCCAGCAGTGGGGGCGGGAGGGCATACGAGCAGTACTTC
.	once	TRBV6-1	TRBJ1-5	CASSETGNAQPQHF	TGTGCCAGCAGTGAAACGGGTAACGCTCAGCCCCAGCATTTT
.	.	TRBV7-2	TRBJ1-5	CASSPQGYNQPQHF	TGTGCCAGCAGCCCTCAGGGTTACAATCAGCCCCAGCATTTT
.	.	TRBV5-1	TRBJ2-1	CASSPDSPANNEQFF	TGCGCCAGCAGCCCCGACAGTCCCGCAAACAATGAGCAGTTCTTC
TRBD2	once	TRBV7-9	TRBJ2-5	CASSTIGGGEGLAGETQYF	TGTGCCAGCAGTACTATAGGCGGGGGTGAGGGCCTAGCGGGAGAGACCCAGTACTTC
.	.	TRBV7-9	TRBJ2-1	CASSHWGDYLFF	TGTGCCAGCAGCCATTGGGGGGATTACCTGTTCTTC
.	.	TRBV19	TRBJ1-5	CASSRVGYYETQHF	TGTGCCAGTAGTAGGGTAGGGTATTATGAGACCCAGCATTTT
.	.	TRBV29-1	TRBJ2-7	CSVDGGGYEQYF	TGCAGCGTCGACGGAGGTGGTTACGAGCAGTACTTC
.	few	TRBV7-3	TRBJ1-6	CASSFSGGNSPLHF	TGTGCCAGCAGCTTCTCCGGTGGGAATTCACCCCTCCACTTT
.	.	TRBV6-1	TRBJ2-1	CASNQDRSYNEQFF	TGTGCCAGCAATCAGGACAGAAGTTACAATGAGCAGTTCTTC
.	.	TRBV29-1	TRBJ2-5	CSVHSGQTQETQYF	TGCAGCGTTCATTCGGGCCAAACACAAGAGACCCAGTACTTC
.	.	TRBV27	TRBJ1-2	CVSGDHYGYTF	TGTGTCAGCGGGGACCACTATGGCTACACCTTC
.	.	TRBV5-1	TRBJ2-7	CASSLVGAEQYF	TGCGCCAGCAGCTTGGTAGGGGCCGAGCAGTACTTC
.	.	TRBV28	TRBJ2-7	CASSSATKQYF	TGTGCCAGCAGTTCTGCTACGAAGCAGTACTTC
.	.	TRBV6-1	TRBJ2-1	CASSEALRVNEQFF	TGTGCCAGCAGTGAAGCGCTTCGAGTAAATGAGCAGTTCTTC
TRBD2	.	TRBV5-1	TRBJ2-3	CASSLASGSGTDTQYF	TGCGCCAGCAGCTTGGCTAGCGGGAGTGGCACAGATACGCAGTATTTT
TRBD1	.	TRBV4-3	TRBJ1-5	CASSRDRGRNQPQHF	TGCGCCAGCAGCCGGGACAGGGGGCGCAATCAGCCCCAGCATTTT
TRBD2	.	TRBV7-9	TRBJ2-2	CASSFEAGGELFF	TGTGCCAGCAGCTTCGAAGCGGGAGGGGAGCTGTTTTTT
.	.	TRBV6-5	TRBJ1-2	CASSYSPVEGPNGYTF	TGTGCCAGCAGTTACTCGCCGGTGGAGGGGCCTAATGGCTACACCTTC
TRBD2	.	TRBV27	TRBJ2-7	CASRAGTSAPRAYEQYF	TGTGCCAGCAGGGCCGGGACTAGCGCCCCCCGGGCCTACGAGCAGTACTTC
.	.	TRBV20-1	TRBJ1-1	CSALGAFF	TGCAGTGCTTTAGGGGCTTTCTTT
TRBD2	.	TRBV27	TRBJ2-1	CASSPSPGLAVNEQFF	TGTGCCAGCAGTCCCTCCCCTGGACTAGCGGTAAATGAGCAGTTCTTC
TRBD2	.	TRBV6-5	TRBJ2-3	CASSLSGTSGDTQYF	TGTGCCAGCAGCCTTAGCGGCACTAGCGGGGATACGCAGTATTTT
TRBD2	.	TRBV5-1	TRBJ2-1	CASSRTSGVYNEQFF	TGCGCCAGCAGCCGCACTAGCGGGGTCTACAATGAGCAGTTCTTC
.	.	TRBV2	TRBJ1-6	CAGTYEGYSPLHF	TGTGCCGGCACTTACGAGGGGTACTCACCCCTCCACTTT
.	.	TRBV7-6	TRBJ1-5	CASSLAARNSNQPQHF	TGTGCCAGCAGCTTAGCGGCCAGGAATAGCAATCAGCCCCAGCATTTT
TRBD2	.	TRBV7-2	TRBJ2-3	CASSALAGGPWADTQYF	TGTGCCAGCAGCGCACTAGCGGGGGGGCCGTGGGCAGATACGCAGTATTTT
TRBD1	.	TRBV27	TRBJ1-1	CASSLDFGTGGKWTEAFF	TGTGCCAGCAGTTTAGACTTCGGGACAGGGGGAAAGTGGACTGAAGCTTTCTTT
.	once	TRBV5-4	TRBJ2-1	CASSLDGGEQFF	TGTGCCAGCAGCTTGGACGGGGGTGAGCAGTTCTTC